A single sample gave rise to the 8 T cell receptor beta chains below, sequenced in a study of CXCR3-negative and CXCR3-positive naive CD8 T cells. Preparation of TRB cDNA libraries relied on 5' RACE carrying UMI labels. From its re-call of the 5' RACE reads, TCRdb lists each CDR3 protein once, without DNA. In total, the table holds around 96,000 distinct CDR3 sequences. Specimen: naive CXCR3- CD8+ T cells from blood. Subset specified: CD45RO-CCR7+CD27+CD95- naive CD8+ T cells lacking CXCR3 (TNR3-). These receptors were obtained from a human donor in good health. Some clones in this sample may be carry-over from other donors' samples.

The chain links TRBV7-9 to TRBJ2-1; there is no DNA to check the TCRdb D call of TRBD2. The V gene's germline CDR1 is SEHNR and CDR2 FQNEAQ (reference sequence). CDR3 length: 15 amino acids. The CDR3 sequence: CASSLARGLNNEQFF.

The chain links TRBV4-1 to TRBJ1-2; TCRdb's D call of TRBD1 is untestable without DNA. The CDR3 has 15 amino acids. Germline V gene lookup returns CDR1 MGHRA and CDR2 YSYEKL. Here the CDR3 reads CASANVGVHNYGYTF.

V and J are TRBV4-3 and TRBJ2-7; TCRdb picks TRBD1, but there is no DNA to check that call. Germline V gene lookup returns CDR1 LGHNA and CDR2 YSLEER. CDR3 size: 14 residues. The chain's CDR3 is CASSSRGRGYEQYF.

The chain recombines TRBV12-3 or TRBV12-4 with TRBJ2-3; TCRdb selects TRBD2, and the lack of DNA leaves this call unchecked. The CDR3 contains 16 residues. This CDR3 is CASSRTSGGARDTQYF.

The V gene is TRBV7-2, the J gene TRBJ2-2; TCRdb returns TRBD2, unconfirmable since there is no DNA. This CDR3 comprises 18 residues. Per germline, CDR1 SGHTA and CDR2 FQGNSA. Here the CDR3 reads CASSLVLAGGFDTGELFF.

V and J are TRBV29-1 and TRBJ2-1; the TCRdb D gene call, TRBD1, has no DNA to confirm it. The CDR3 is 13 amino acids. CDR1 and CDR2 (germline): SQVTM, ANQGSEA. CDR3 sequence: CSVLTGAYNEQFF.

CDR3 residues: CASSDLMADTQYF. The genes are TRBV28 and TRBJ2-3. The CDR3 is made up of 13 amino acids. Germline-derived CDR1 and CDR2 are MDHEN and SYDVKM.

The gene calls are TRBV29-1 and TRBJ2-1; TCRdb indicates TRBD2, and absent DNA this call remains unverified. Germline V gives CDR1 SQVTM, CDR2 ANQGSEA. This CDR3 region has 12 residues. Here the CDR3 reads CSVEERVNEQFF.